The subject of this entry is one T cell receptor beta chain. What antigen it recognizes has not been identified. Qualities for individual bases were not recorded, and no much larger clone is one base off. V loses 5 bases at its end and J loses 8 bases; junction bases beyond the gene matches: 9. Measured from the cysteine to the phenylalanine, the CDR3 is 15 residues long. The retained sequence is limited to the CDR3, 45 bases, with the frame set at the first base. Based on the germline V gene (reference sequence), the CDR1 and CDR2 sequences are GTSNPN and SVGIG. These data originate in a study of blood T cell repertoires in COVID-19 (TCRdb year 2020). About the investigation overall: Collaborator samples came from the United States, Italy and Spain and covered acute and convalescent phases of COVID-19. The prospective study material was composed of cDNA or gDNA derived from T cells, B-cell-depleted T cells, or PBMCs. Subjects who had been exposed to COVID-19, were actively infected with it, or had recovered from it provided the deeply sampled blood TCRbeta repertoires that made up the dataset. The repertoires were made available in a free public database intended to serve as a resource for research on the immune response to SARS-CoV-2. Samples were obtained from the ongoing ImmuneRACE study (first 160 participants) and from about 1,300 subjects provided by 6 global collaborators. The sample metadata nearly always contained a de-identified subject ID, COVID-19 status, age in years and sex. Where HLA class I and class II types were available, the types were taken from metadata supplied by the sample provider, not from assay-based typing.

The immunoSEQ Assay, a bias-controlled multiplex PCR, was used to amplify TCRbeta CDR3 regions from genomic DNA. On the study's bioinformatics: The number of nucleated cells in each sample was estimated from the amplification of reference gene primers within the assay. Sequence reads were collapsed and filtered to measure the absolute abundance of every unique TCRbeta CDR3 rearrangement. Productive Simpson clonality was computed per sample as the square root of Simpson's diversity index over productive rearrangements. What TCRdb holds here is the immuneACCESS table cut down to in-frame rearrangements. Part of the clones is not present; checked against another copy, under half of the missing clones reflect an unresolved V gene, and the others are unexplained. V and J calls and clone size are given by that table; D and trimming were obtained from the DNA. In all, the sample holds more than 250,000 clones, and around 90% of those were seen once. The ten largest account for about 0.65% of the sample.

What the work shows at the level of the full study, not this receptor alone: Clinical and demographic metadata were provided uncurated, with the amount varying by source and participant.

Whole blood was collected in K2EDTA tubes by collaborating institutions according to the institutions' own protocols. For TCRbeta analysis, collaborators shipped samples as frozen whole blood, isolated PBMCs, or DNA extracted from either of those sample types. Sequencing used peripheral blood. The sequence derives from a human donor in a cohort sampled during active COVID-19. This sequence uses TRBV30 and TRBJ1-4, and 12 junctional nucleotides match TRBD1. The CDR3 is CAWYRAGTGGEKLFF. The DNA sequence is given as TGTGCCTGGTACCGAGCCGGGACAGGGGGCGAAAAACTGTTTTTT.